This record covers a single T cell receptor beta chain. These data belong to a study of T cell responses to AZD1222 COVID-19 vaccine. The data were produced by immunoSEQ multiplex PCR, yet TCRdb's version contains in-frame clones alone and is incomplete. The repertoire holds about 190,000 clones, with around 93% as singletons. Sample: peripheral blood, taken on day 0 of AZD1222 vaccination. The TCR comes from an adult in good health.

CDR3 DNA: TGTGCCAGCAAGGGGGGTCTCTACAATGAGCAGTTCTTC. This encodes CASKGGLYNEQFF. J is TRBJ2-1 and V is TRBV6-4, with D perhaps assigned TRBD1 or TRBD2 (6 bases each). V was shortened by 7 bases and J by 3 bases, with 10 bases between the two germline ends. The CDR3 is 13 residues long. Germline CDR1 is MRHNA and CDR2 is SNTAGT.